There are many counts of the clone carrying this TCR beta chain. Its antigen is currently unknown. CDR3 length: 13 amino acids. The V and J ends lost 5 bases and 2 bases respectively, with 10 bases between them. Germline V gene lookup returns CDR1 ENHRY and CDR2 SYGVKD. Amplified TCR beta CDR3 regions were obtained using RNA transcripts as template. HTBI primers served in a first-round RT-PCR, which a second-round multiplex PCR followed. MiXCR, applied by TCRdb to the multiplex PCR reads, yields one record per CDR3 protein. This table holds about 620,000 distinct CDR3 sequences, about 20% found once. The data stem from a study of Graves' ophthalmopathy and Graves' hyperthyroidism. Study-wide findings and caveats: The model predicted progression of ophthalmopathy with a sensitivity of 60% to 71%, and its specificity was approximately 77%. Blood shared most expanded thyroid clonotypes above 0.001 frequency.

The V call is TRBV10-3, the J call TRBJ2-7, with D perhaps matching TRBD2 (5 bases). The origin of this receptor is a woman aged 18-30 years with stable Graves' hyperthyroidism. Some clones in this sample may be carry-over from other donors' samples. Material for sequencing was peripheral blood. The CDR3 sequence: CAISPDSTYEQYF. CDR3 DNA sequence: TGTGCCATCAGTCCGGACTCAACCTACGAGCAGTACTTC.